This T cell receptor beta chain is drawn from a study of immune cell composition in non-small cell lung cancer. Study in general: Most cases were lung adenocarcinoma or squamous cell carcinoma.

V lost 4 bases and J lost 10, with 9 bases in between. The V gene's germline CDR1 is MDHEN and CDR2 SYDVKM. The CDR3 has 11 amino acids. General study findings and limits: Tumour TCR-beta clonality showed no significant link to smoking pack-years. Squamous carcinomas (about 75%) more often had tumour-associated clones >0.5% than adenocarcinomas (33%).

TCRdb's copy holds only in-frame clones and misses some; the assay was immunoSEQ multiplex PCR. The sample holds about 6,600 clones, 70% to 85% seen once. Normal lung was sampled as far from the tumour as possible, at least 3 cm. Note on this clone: Its antigen is not known.

The sample consisted of non-adjacent lung tissue. V is TRBV28 and J is TRBJ2-3; D uncertain. The receptor's source is a human donor with non-small cell lung cancer. CDR3 nucleotides: TGTGCCAGCAGTTCATTGGCTTCGCAGTATTTT. Its translation: CASSSLASQYF. Based on the CDR3 plus reference TRBV28 and TRBJ2-3, the full variable domain is DVKVTQSSRYLVKRTGEKVFLECVQDMDHENMFWYRQDPGLGLRLIYFSYDVKMKEKGDIPEGYSVSREKKERFSLILESASTNQTSMYLCASSSLASQYFGPGTRLTVL.